These 22 T cell receptor beta chains came from one sample sequenced in a study of T cells in tuberculosis. This sample's time point: new active TB diagnosis, blood taken before or within 7 days of starting treatment. Sequenced by immunoSEQ multiplex PCR; TCRdb stores in-frame clones only, minus some. The sample shows 25,000 to 35,000 clones, 87% of them seen only once. The sequenced sample was PBMCs, obtained at tuberculosis diagnosis. Receptors originate from an adult with tuberculosis.

CDR3 sequence reads: CASSASGVTEAFF. CDR3 DNA: TGTGCCAGCAGTGCTTCAGGGGTTACTGAAGCTTTCTTT. This chain links TRBV6-1 with TRBJ1-1; D is possibly TRBD1 (6 bases). This CDR3 is built from 13 residues. From germline, CDR1 is MNHNS and CDR2 SASEGT. V lost 4 bases and J 5 bases, leaving 11 bases between the germline ends.

This clone was picked up a small number of times. The V and J genes are TRBV6-6 and TRBJ1-2, with D perhaps matching TRBD1 (6 bases). The V and J ends lost 2 bases and 8 bases respectively, with 15 bases between them. CDR3 length: 14 amino acids. Germline V gives CDR1 MNHNY, CDR2 SVGAGI (reference sequence). CDR3 bases: TGTGCCAGCAGTTACACCCCCAGGGGTGGCGGCTACACCTTC. This gives the protein CASSYTPRGGGYTF.

This chain links TRBV4-1 with TRBJ2-5, with TRBD2 identical over 7 bases. V dropped 4 bases and J dropped 2; count of bases not matched to a gene: 13. The germline gives CDR1 MGHRA, CDR2 YSYEKL. The CDR3 totals 17 residues. The CDR3 DNA follows: TGCGCCAGCAGCCGGGGCCTTCCGGGGGGATCTCAAGAGACCCAGTACTTC. Translating gives CASSRGLPGGSQETQYF.

The V gene is TRBV27, the J gene TRBJ2-7, with D possibly being TRBD1 (5 bases). Germline CDR1 and CDR2: MNHEY and SMNVEV (reference sequence). With 10 bases removed from V and 3 bases from J, the gap between germline ends came to 10 bases. The CDR3 length is 11 residues. CDR3 bases: TGTGCCATAGGACACCTCTACGAGCAGTACTTC. Translated, it gives CAIGHLYEQYF.

The V and J genes are TRBV29-1 and TRBJ2-3; TRBD2 might be the D (5 bases). The germline V and J ends were trimmed by 0 bases and 6 bases, with 16 bases remaining between them. The CDR3 length is 15 residues. Germline V gene data show CDR1 as SQVTM and CDR2 as ANQGSEA. This CDR3 is CSVEDPGAEGDTQYF. The CDR3 DNA reads TGCAGCGTTGAAGATCCAGGTGCAGAGGGTGATACGCAGTATTTT.

DNA of the CDR3: TGTGCCAGCAGTTTAAAGACAGGGGGCTTCCTTGCCTACGAGCAGTACTTC. Translating gives CASSLKTGGFLAYEQYF. The rearrangement joins TRBV28 to TRBJ2-7; 10 nucleotides line up with TRBD1. Germline V lookup: CDR1 MDHEN, CDR2 SYDVKM. V lost 2 bases to trimming and J lost 2 bases; unmatched junction nucleotides: 9. This CDR3 is built from 17 residues.

V is TRBV15 and J is TRBJ1-6; D unclear. V lost 1 base and J 8 bases, leaving 15 bases between the germline ends. This CDR3 contains 16 residues. Germline V gives CDR1 LNHNV, CDR2 YYDKDF (reference sequence). The DNA for the CDR3 is TGTGCCACCAGCAGAGGGAGCGGAGAACTCTATTCACCCCTCCACTTT. Encoded protein: CATSRGSGELYSPLHF.

The V call is TRBV28, the J call TRBJ2-7, with D maybe TRBD2 (6 bases). CDR1 and CDR2 from the germline V gene are MDHEN and SYDVKM. The CDR3 totals 17 residues. V was clipped by 5 bases and J by 0 bases, with 20 bases between them. In nucleotides, the CDR3 is TGTGCCAGCAGTGGGCGAACCAGCGGGCCGAGCTCCTACGAGCAGTACTTC. Translation gives CASSGRTSGPSSYEQYF.

The chain recombines TRBV10-3 with TRBJ1-1, with D possibly being TRBD1 (6 bases). This CDR3 contains 12 residues. V was trimmed by 10 bases and J by 8 bases, leaving 17 bases between them. Germline V gives CDR1 ENHRY, CDR2 SYGVKD. CDR3 coding DNA: TGTGCCACTCGGAACTACAGGGAAGAAGCTTTCTTT. Translation: CATRNYREEAFF.

The chain links TRBV2 to TRBJ2-1; 11 nucleotides line up with TRBD2. V gave up 8 bases and J gave up 4 bases; unmatched junction bases: 7. Germline CDR1 and CDR2: SNHLY and FYNNEI. The length of the CDR3 is 15 residues. The CDR3 here is CASSIAGGDYNEQFF. Written as DNA, the CDR3 is TGTGCCAGCTCCATAGCGGGAGGGGATTACAATGAGCAGTTCTTC.

V is TRBV7-9 and J is TRBJ2-7, with D perhaps matching TRBD2 (6 bases). The V end lost 5 bases, the J end lost 5 bases, and 16 bases lay between the germline ends. Germline CDR1 reads SEHNR; CDR2 reads FQNEAQ (reference sequence). The CDR3 has 14 amino acids. CDR3 protein: CASSLRLARDEQYF. CDR3 coding DNA: TGTGCCAGCAGCCTGAGGCTAGCGAGGGACGAGCAGTACTTC.

J is TRBJ2-7 and V is TRBV6-6; weak D call: TRBD2 (6 bases). Germline-derived CDR1 and CDR2 are MNHNY and SVGAGI (reference sequence). This CDR3 has 13 amino acids. Trimming stripped 7 bases from V and 6 bases from J, with 16 bases between. CDR3 residues: CASIGLKRLEQYF. The CDR3 DNA reads TGTGCCAGCATCGGACTAAAGCGGCTCGAGCAGTACTTC.

This clone showed up just a few times. The chain has TRBV27 and TRBJ2-2; 9 positions match TRBD1. The V and J ends lost 6 bases and 3 bases, in that order; junction bases with no gene match: 2. The CDR3 is 14 residues long. CDR1 and CDR2 (germline): MNHEY, SMNVEV (reference sequence). The CDR3 DNA reads as TGTGCCAGCAGGCGGACAGGGGACACCGGGGAGCTGTTTTTT. It is translated as CASRRTGDTGELFF.

This chain joins TRBV7-9 and TRBJ2-7; D possibly corresponds to TRBD2 (6 bases). V shed 5 bases and J shed 4 bases, with 21 bases lying between them. Germline CDR1 SEHNR, CDR2 FQNEAQ (reference sequence). The length of the CDR3 is 16 residues. The DNA of the CDR3 is TGTGCCAGCAGCCCGTCCTGGGGGGAAAGTAATTACGAGCAGTACTTC. It encodes CASSPSWGESNYEQYF.

Note on this clone: The germline gene is not matched at one end of the junction; a read error may be the cause. The V and J genes are TRBV7-9 and TRBJ2-1; 7 bases agree with TRBD2. CDR1 is SEHNR, CDR2 FQNEAQ, per germline (reference sequence). This CDR3 has 11 residues. The CDR3 DNA reads as TGTGCCAGCAGCTCCCTAGCGGCGAATGTCTTC. The encoded protein is CASSSLAANVF. Variable domain in full (rest from reference TRBV7-9 and TRBJ2-1): DTGVSQNPRHKITKRGQNVTFRCDPISEHNRLYWYRQTLGQGPEFLTYFQNEAQLEKSRLLSDRFSAERPKGSFSTLEIQRTEQGDSAMYLCASSSLAANVFGPGTRLTVL.

The V gene is TRBV7-6, the J gene TRBJ2-1; 7 nucleotides match TRBD1. Germline CDR1 is SGHVS and CDR2 is FNYEAQ. The CDR3 consists of 14 residues. V shed 4 bases and J 2 bases; nucleotides not matched to a gene: 2. The CDR3 DNA reads TGTGCCAGCAGCTCAGGACAGGCCTACAATGAGCAGTTCTTC. Its protein product is CASSSGQAYNEQFF. Supplemented by reference TRBV7-6 and TRBJ2-1, the full variable domain reads GAGVSQSPRYKVTKRGQDVALRCDPISGHVSLYWYRQALGQGPEFLTYFNYEAQQDKSGLPNDRFSAERPEGSISTLTIQRTEQRDSAMYRCASSSGQAYNEQFFGPGTRLTVL.

The chain is built from TRBV6-5 and TRBJ1-5; TRBD1 matches at 8 bases. Losses at the gene ends were 6 bases for V and 10 bases for J; bases not matched to a gene: 5. The CDR3 has 12 residues. CDR1 and CDR2 (germline): MNHEY, SVGAGI. The DNA for the CDR3 is TGTGCCAGCAGCTCTACAGGGGGACCCCAGCATTTT. Its protein is CASSSTGGPQHF.

The chain has TRBV7-2 and TRBJ2-7, with 9 bases lining up with TRBD1. This CDR3 is 16 amino acids long. V was pared by 4 bases and J by 5 bases, with 12 bases of the junction left unmatched. From germline, CDR1 is SGHTA and CDR2 FQGNSA. The CDR3 region has the DNA TGTGCCAGCAGCTCGCTTCCGATAGGGACAGGGAACGAGCAGTACTTC. It specifies CASSSLPIGTGNEQYF. The whole variable domain, filled in from reference TRBV7-2 and TRBJ2-7, reads GAGVSQSPSNKVTEKGKDVELRCDPISGHTALYWYRQSLGQGLEFLIYFQGNSAPDKSGLPSDRFSAERTGGSVSTLTIQRTQQEDSAVYLCASSSLPIGTGNEQYFGPGTRLTVT.

This clone appeared once. This chain uses TRBV4-2 with TRBJ2-2; TRBD2 agrees at 14 bases. V was clipped by 4 bases and J by 2 bases; unmatched bases: 6. Germline V gene data show CDR1 as LGHNA and CDR2 as YNFKEQ. This CDR3 contains 18 residues. CDR3 coding DNA: TGTGCCAGCAGCCCTGGGACTAGCGGGGGATTTAACACCGGGGAGCTGTTTTTT. Amino acids: CASSPGTSGGFNTGELFF.

The genes are TRBV18 and TRBJ1-3; D ambiguous. CDR3 length: 12 residues. Germline CDR1 is KGHSH and CDR2 is LQKENI. Trimming stripped 2 bases from V and 4 bases from J, with 3 bases between. In DNA, the CDR3 is TGTGCCAGCTCACCAGAGGGAAACACCATATATTTT. Its translation is CASSPEGNTIYF. Together with reference TRBV18 and TRBJ1-3, the CDR3 gives the full variable domain: NAGVMQNPRHLVRRRGQEARLRCSPMKGHSHVYWYRQLPEEGLKFMVYLQKENIIDESGMPKERFSAEFPKEGPSILRIQQVVRGDSAAYFCASSPEGNTIYFGEGSWLTVV.

The gene calls are TRBV15 and TRBJ1-2, with no clear D. Trimming took 0 bases from V and 7 from J, leaving 9 bases between them. CDR1 LNHNV and CDR2 YYDKDF come from the germline V gene (reference sequence). This CDR3 has 13 amino acids. The CDR3 nucleotides are TGTGCCACCAGCAGAGATCTAATAAGTGGCTACACCTTC. Its translation is CATSRDLISGYTF.

The chain links TRBV27 to TRBJ2-3; 14 bases match TRBD2. The CDR3 consists of 17 residues. The V gene end was trimmed by 6 bases and the J gene end by 6 bases; junction bases not matched to a gene: 11. CDR1 MNHEY and CDR2 SMNVEV come from the germline V gene (reference sequence). In nucleotides, the CDR3 is TGTGCCAGCAGCTCTACCGGACTAGCGGGGGGAGCGGATACGCAGTATTTT. Translating it yields CASSSTGLAGGADTQYF.